Below, 9 T cell receptor beta chains from the same sample are listed, as sequenced in a study of blood T cell repertoires in COVID-19 (dated by TCRdb to the early 2020s). The library came from the immunoSEQ multiplex PCR assay. TCRdb retrieved this table from immuneACCESS and kept in-frame rearrangements only. Not all clones are present; in checked studies, unresolved V genes account for under half, and no reason is known for the remainder. The sample table contains approximately 360,000 clones; only one count was recorded for roughly 86% of them. The ten largest clonotypes hold 1.9% of the sample. The sample was PBMCs or T cells enriched from blood (not recorded which). The origin of the receptors is a man aged 35 to 55 in a cohort exposed to, infected with or recovered from COVID-19 (not recorded which).

The rearrangement uses TRBV28 and TRBJ1-2; 9 bases map to TRBD1. The CDR3 covers 13 residues. Unmatched junction bases numbered 8, after V lost 6 bases and J lost 9 bases. CDR1 and CDR2 (germline): MDHEN, SYDVKM. In DNA form, the CDR3 reads TGTGCCAGCAGAAACCGGGACAGGGAGAGCTACACCTTC. It codes for CASRNRDRESYTF.

This clone was observed a few times. The chain links TRBV5-1 to TRBJ1-4; 9 bases fit TRBD1. CDR1 is SGHRS, CDR2 YFSETQ, per germline. This CDR3 comprises 15 residues. With 0 bases clipped from V and 6 bases from J, the junction kept 3 bases outside the gene matches. DNA of the CDR3: TGCGCCAGCAGCTTGGAAGGGACAGGGTATGAAAAACTGTTTTTT. Amino acids: CASSLEGTGYEKLFF. Complete variable domain (other parts from reference TRBV5-1 and TRBJ1-4): KAGVTQTPRYLIKTRGQQVTLSCSPISGHRSVSWYQQTPGQGLQFLFEYFSETQRNKGNFPGRFSGRQFSNSRSEMNVSTLELGDSALYLCASSLEGTGYEKLFFGSGTQLSVL.

The genes are TRBV5-1 and TRBJ2-2; the match to TRBD1 covers 7 bases. After removal of 4 bases from V and 6 bases from J, the junction contained 3 bases not matched to a gene. Germline V gene lookup returns CDR1 SGHRS and CDR2 YFSETQ. The CDR3 has 13 residues. As DNA, the CDR3 is TGCGCCAGCAGCACCGACAGGGCCGGGGAGCTGTTTTTT. It codes for CASSTDRAGELFF.

The chain joins TRBV28 to TRBJ2-7; D is possibly TRBD1 (5 bases). This CDR3 is built from 11 residues. V gave up 4 bases and J gave up 8 bases, with 9 bases separating them. Germline V gives CDR1 MDHEN, CDR2 SYDVKM. CDR3: CASSSQGQQYF. The CDR3 coding sequence is TGTGCCAGCAGTTCGCAGGGCCAGCAGTACTTC.

The chain joins TRBV30 to TRBJ2-5, with 13 bases lining up with TRBD2. J was trimmed by 4 bases and V by 3 bases; bases with no gene match: 14. The germline V gene has CDR1 GTSNPN and CDR2 SVGIG (reference sequence). The CDR3 totals 18 residues. The CDR3 sequence: CAWRATGTSGNRAETQYF. The CDR3 DNA is TGTGCCTGGAGGGCCACCGGGACTAGCGGGAATCGGGCAGAGACCCAGTACTTC.

This clone was recorded a few times. V and J are TRBV10-3 and TRBJ2-2, with 9 nucleotides matching TRBD1. This CDR3 has 16 amino acids. Germline V gene lookup returns CDR1 ENHRY and CDR2 SYGVKD. The J segment lost 6 bases and the V segment lost 2 bases, leaving 7 bases of the junction unmatched. Here the CDR3 reads CAISELPGQGAGELFF. CDR3 in DNA: TGTGCCATCAGTGAGCTTCCGGGACAGGGCGCCGGGGAGCTGTTTTTT.

The chain recombines TRBV29-1 with TRBJ2-7; 9 bases match TRBD1. Germline CDR1 SQVTM, CDR2 ANQGSEA. The J segment lost 7 bases and the V segment lost 6 bases, leaving 7 bases of the junction unmatched. This CDR3 contains 12 residues. CDR3 in amino acids: CSVLQGAREQYF. CDR3 coding DNA: TGCAGCGTCTTACAGGGGGCGAGGGAGCAGTACTTC.

This clone came up once. The chain combines TRBV19 with TRBJ2-6; 7 bases align to TRBD2. There are 18 residues in the CDR3. With 5 bases clipped from V and 0 bases from J, the junction kept 10 bases outside the gene matches. The V gene's germline CDR1 is LNHDA and CDR2 SQIVND (reference sequence). In DNA, the CDR3 is TGTGCCAGTAGTCGCAGCGGGATCACACACTCTGGGGCCAACGTCCTGACTTTC. Its protein product is CASSRSGITHSGANVLTF.

This clone was seen just once. This chain uses TRBV29-1 with TRBJ1-2; 10 nucleotides line up with TRBD1. The V and J ends lost 6 bases and 4 bases, in that order; junction bases with no gene match: 11. From germline, CDR1 is SQVTM and CDR2 ANQGSEA. This CDR3 spans 15 amino acids. The DNA of the CDR3 is TGCAGCGTCCCCGCTGGGACAGGGGAAAGCTATGGCTACACCTTC. It specifies CSVPAGTGESYGYTF.